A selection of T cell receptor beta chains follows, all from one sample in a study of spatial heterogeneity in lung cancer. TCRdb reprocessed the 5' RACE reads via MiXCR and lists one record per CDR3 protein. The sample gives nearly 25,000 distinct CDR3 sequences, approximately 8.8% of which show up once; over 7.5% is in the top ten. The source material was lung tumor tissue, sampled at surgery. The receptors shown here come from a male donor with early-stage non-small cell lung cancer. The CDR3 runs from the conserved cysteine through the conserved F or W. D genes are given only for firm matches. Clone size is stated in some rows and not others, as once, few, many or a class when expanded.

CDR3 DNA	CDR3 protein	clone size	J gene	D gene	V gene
TGTGCCAGCAGCCAAGTGCAGCGGAGGGCCGGGGAGCTGTTTTTT	CASSQVQRRAGELFF	few	TRBJ2-2	-	TRBV3-1
TGTGCCAGCAGTTACTCGGTGGAAACTTCGGGACTTAACTGGGGGGAGACCCAGTACTTC	CASSYSVETSGLNWGETQYF	many	TRBJ2-5	-	TRBV6-2/TRBV6-3
TGCGCCAGCAGCCTCAGACAGGGTTCGGAGCCCCAGCATTTT	CASSLRQGSEPQHF	many	TRBJ1-5	TRBD1	TRBV5-1
TGTGCCAGCAGCGTAGTCGGGAGGGAGAAAAACAATGAGCAGTTCTTC	CASSVVGREKNNEQFF	many	TRBJ2-1	TRBD2	TRBV9
TGTGCCAGCAGTTTCGCGGGGCCAATTGCAGATACGCAGTATTTT	CASSFAGPIADTQYF	many	TRBJ2-3	-	TRBV28
TGCGCCAGCAGCCCTACCGGCGGGGGGCCCTACGAGCAGTACTTC	CASSPTGGGPYEQYF	many	TRBJ2-7	TRBD2	TRBV5-1
TGCAGCGTTGAAGCAGGGAGGAGAGCAATTGTTGAAGCTTTCTTT	CSVEAGRRAIVEAFF	medium-sized	TRBJ1-1	-	TRBV29-1
TGTGCCAGCAGTGGGCTGATCGGCACAGATACGCAGTATTTT	CASSGLIGTDTQYF	many	TRBJ2-3	-	TRBV2
TGTGCCAGCAGTAAGGAGTGGAGGACTGAAGCTTTCTTT	CASSKEWRTEAFF	many	TRBJ1-1	-	TRBV6-4
TGTGCCAGCAGCCGAACAGGGTTGGAGACCCAGTACTTC	CASSRTGLETQYF	many	TRBJ2-5	-	TRBV2
TGTGCCAGCACCAACCCGGGGGAAAAACTGTTTTTT	CASTNPGEKLFF	-	TRBJ1-4	-	TRBV7-6
TGTGCCAGCACCCCTGGACAGGGGACCTACAATGAGCAGTTCTTC	CASTPGQGTYNEQFF	-	TRBJ2-1	TRBD1	TRBV7-9
TGTGCCAGCAGCGCCCAAGAGACCCAGTACTTC	CASSAQETQYF	-	TRBJ2-5	-	TRBV9
TGCGCCAGCAGCCAAGATGCAGCCGGTTCGGAGCAGTTCTTC	CASSQDAAGSEQFF	many	TRBJ2-1	-	TRBV4-3
TGTGCCAGCAGCTCTGAGGTCCTGACAGGGAGGAGTGGCTACACCTTC	CASSSEVLTGRSGYTF	-	TRBJ1-2	TRBD1	TRBV7-9
TGTGCCAGCTCACCACAGGGGGCGCCTGGAGAAAAACTGTTTTTT	CASSPQGAPGEKLFF	many	TRBJ1-4	TRBD1	TRBV18
TGTGCCAGCACTAGGGGGGACCGCCTACTAGGGGCCCGCTACGAGCAGTACTTC	CASTRGDRLLGARYEQYF	many	TRBJ2-7	-	TRBV3-1
TGTGCCAGCAGAAGCGGGGACACCGGGGAGCTGTTTTTT	CASRSGDTGELFF	few	TRBJ2-2	TRBD2	TRBV6-6
TGTGCCAGCAGCCCCTGGGACAGGGGGGGGCAGTACTTC	CASSPWDRGGQYF	many	TRBJ2-7	TRBD1	TRBV7-9
TGTGCCAGCAGTTCGGGCGGGAGTGGCCTCGCAGATACGCAGTATTTT	CASSSGGSGLADTQYF	-	TRBJ2-3	TRBD2	TRBV6-6
TGTGCCAGCAGTTTATACGGCAGGCCACAGATGAACACTGAAGCTTTCTTT	CASSLYGRPQMNTEAFF	many	TRBJ1-1	-	TRBV28
TGTGCCAGCAGTGAATATTGGCGGGAGGGCCGGGTCAATGAGCAGTTCTTC	CASSEYWREGRVNEQFF	many	TRBJ2-1	TRBD2	TRBV25-1
TGTGCCAGCAGCCCGGGGGGGCATATCTACAATGAGCAGTTCTTC	CASSPGGHIYNEQFF	many	TRBJ2-1	TRBD2	TRBV11-3
TGTGCCATAGGACAGGGCAGTCAAGAGACCCAGTACTTC	CAIGQGSQETQYF	many	TRBJ2-5	TRBD1	TRBV10-3
TGTGCCAGCAGTTTACGTACGGCCCGGTGGGGTGAGCAGTTCTTC	CASSLRTARWGEQFF	-	TRBJ2-1	-	TRBV28
TGTGCCAGCAGCCCAGCTGGCGGGAGGTCCAATGAGCAGTTCTTC	CASSPAGGRSNEQFF	many	TRBJ2-1	TRBD2	TRBV14
TGCAGTGCTAGCAACTTCACCGGGGAGCTGTTTTTT	CSASNFTGELFF	many	TRBJ2-2	-	TRBV20-1
TGTGCCAGCAGTTACTCTAGTTCGGCCGGACCCTCACCAGCAATGAACACTGAAGCTTTCTTT	CASSYSSSAGPSPAMNTEAFF	medium-sized	TRBJ1-1	-	TRBV6-5
TGTGCCAGCAGTGCTGGGGACGGAAGCACAGATACGCAGTATTTT	CASSAGDGSTDTQYF	-	TRBJ2-3	-	TRBV6-4
TGCGCCAGCAGCCCGTCCGGGGATACGCAGTATTTT	CASSPSGDTQYF	-	TRBJ2-3	-	TRBV10-2
TGTGCCAGCAGCTCAGACCTTCATGAGCAGTTCTTC	CASSSDLHEQFF	many	TRBJ2-1	-	TRBV7-9
TGTGCCAGCAGTTTAAGGTCTAGCGGGCGCTACGAGCAGTACTTC	CASSLRSSGRYEQYF	many	TRBJ2-7	TRBD2	TRBV28
TGCGCCAGCAGCTTGATGGGACAGGGGCAATCACCCCTCCACTTT	CASSLMGQGQSPLHF	many	TRBJ1-6	TRBD1	TRBV5-1
TGTGCCAGCAGCTTAACCCGGACAGGGCCCCCTGAAGCTTTCTTT	CASSLTRTGPPEAFF	many	TRBJ1-1	TRBD1	TRBV7-9
TGCGCCAGCAGCTCCGAACTAGCGGGAGGCTTATTTTTC	CASSSELAGGLFF	many	TRBJ2-1	TRBD2	TRBV5-1
TGCAGTGCTAGAGATCTGCAGGGGGTATATAATTCACCCCTCCACTTT	CSARDLQGVYNSPLHF	many	TRBJ1-6	TRBD1	TRBV20-1
TGTGCCAGCAGCTTGCTAGGAGGGGATAGCAATCAGCCCCAGCATTTT	CASSLLGGDSNQPQHF	-	TRBJ1-5	-	TRBV7-6
TGTGCCGGCAGTGTGTGGGAGGGGTCCTACAATGAGCAGTTCTTC	CAGSVWEGSYNEQFF	many	TRBJ2-1	TRBD2	TRBV2
TGTGCCAGCAGCTCCCCGTGGGTGGAAATCTACGAGCAGTACTTC	CASSSPWVEIYEQYF	medium-sized	TRBJ2-7	-	TRBV7-9
TGCAGTGCTAGAGACTCCCTAGCGGTCGTAGATACGCAGTATTTT	CSARDSLAVVDTQYF	many	TRBJ2-3	TRBD2	TRBV20-1
-	CSVLSWGQGDYEQYF	many	TRBJ2-7	-	TRBV29-1
TGTGCCAGCAGTTTAGGGGGGAACTACGAGCAGTACTTC	CASSLGGNYEQYF	few	TRBJ2-7	-	TRBV27
TGCAGCGTTCCCCTCCCCGTGGACAGAGATAATTCACCCCTCCACTTT	CSVPLPVDRDNSPLHF	-	TRBJ1-6	-	TRBV29-1
TGTGCCAGCTCACGCCTGAACAATGAGCAGTTCTTC	CASSRLNNEQFF	many	TRBJ2-1	-	TRBV18
TGTGCCAGCAGCTGGCCGGGACAGGGGGCCTACGAGCAGTACTTC	CASSWPGQGAYEQYF	many	TRBJ2-7	TRBD1	TRBV5-4
TGTGCCAGCAGTTTAGGCGGGGATAATGAAAAACTGTTTTTT	CASSLGGDNEKLFF	-	TRBJ1-4	-	TRBV28
TGTGCCAGCAGTTACTCGGGCGGGACCCAAGAGACCCAGTACTTC	CASSYSGGTQETQYF	few	TRBJ2-5	-	TRBV6-5
TGTGCCAGCAGCTTAGAAGGGACGTGGAGCAATCAGCCCCAGCATTTT	CASSLEGTWSNQPQHF	many	TRBJ1-5	-	TRBV7-8
TGTGCCAGCAGCCCCGTGGGACTAGCGGGAGTCAATGAGCAGTTCTTC	CASSPVGLAGVNEQFF	many	TRBJ2-1	TRBD2	TRBV12-3/TRBV12-4
TGTGCCAGTAAACGCGGGGGGGGCACAGATACGCAGTATTTT	CASKRGGGTDTQYF	many	TRBJ2-3	TRBD2	TRBV19
TGTGCCAGCAGCTCTCTCCACGAGCAGTACTTC	CASSSLHEQYF	many	TRBJ2-7	-	TRBV3-1
TGTGCCAGCAGTTACAGGACAGGGGACATGTACGAGCAGTACTTC	CASSYRTGDMYEQYF	many	TRBJ2-7	TRBD1	TRBV6-5
TGTGCCAGCAGTCCGGGACGTTCGACCTACGAGCAGTACTTC	CASSPGRSTYEQYF	-	TRBJ2-7	-	TRBV2
TGTGCCACCCGACCGGGAGAAATGATTGAAAAACTGTTTTTT	CATRPGEMIEKLFF	many	TRBJ1-4	-	TRBV28
TGTGCCAGCAGCTTATCAGGGGGGGCATTTAGAGATACGCAGTATTTT	CASSLSGGAFRDTQYF	many	TRBJ2-3	-	TRBV7-3
TGCAGCGTCGTGAGGGAGAACACTGAAGCTTTCTTT	CSVVRENTEAFF	-	TRBJ1-1	-	TRBV29-1
TGCGCCAGCAGCAGGGGGGACAGAACCTACGAGCAGTACTTC	CASSRGDRTYEQYF	many	TRBJ2-7	-	TRBV5-1
TGTGCCAGCAGCTTGACAGGGGGCGAAGGGCAGCCCCAGCATTTT	CASSLTGGEGQPQHF	few	TRBJ1-5	TRBD1	TRBV7-2
TGTGCCAGCAGTACGGGACAGGGAATTAGCAATCAGCCCCAGCATTTT	CASSTGQGISNQPQHF	-	TRBJ1-5	TRBD1	TRBV6-6